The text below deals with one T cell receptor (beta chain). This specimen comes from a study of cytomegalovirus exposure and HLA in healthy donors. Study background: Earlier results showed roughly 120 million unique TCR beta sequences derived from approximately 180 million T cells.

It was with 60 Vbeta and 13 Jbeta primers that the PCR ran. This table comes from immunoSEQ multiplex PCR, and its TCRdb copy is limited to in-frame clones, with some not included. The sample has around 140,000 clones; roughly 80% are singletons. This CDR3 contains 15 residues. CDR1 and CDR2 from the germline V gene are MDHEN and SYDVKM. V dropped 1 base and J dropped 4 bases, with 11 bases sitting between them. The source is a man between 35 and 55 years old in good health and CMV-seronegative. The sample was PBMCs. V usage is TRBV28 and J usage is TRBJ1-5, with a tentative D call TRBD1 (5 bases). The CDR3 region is CASSLSTGVNQPQHF. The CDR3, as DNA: TGTGCCAGCAGTTTATCGACGGGGGTGAATCAGCCCCAGCATTTT.